These 15 T cell receptor beta chains came from one sample sequenced in a study of Graves' ophthalmopathy and Graves' hyperthyroidism. Researchers took RNA transcripts and amplified TCR beta CDR3 regions from them. HTBI primers were employed in first-round RT-PCR, then a second-round multiplex PCR followed. TCRdb fed the multiplex PCR reads into MiXCR, producing one record per CDR3 protein. The table includes some 390,000 distinct CDR3 sequences, around 18% detected once. The source material was peripheral blood. The receptors derive from a woman younger than 35 with Graves' ophthalmopathy.

This clonotype was detected ten times or more. The rearrangement joins TRBV10-1 to TRBJ2-5; D is perhaps TRBD2 (6 bases). Trimming removed 6 bases from V and 2 bases from J, with 16 bases in between. Germline V CDR1 and CDR2: WNHNN, SYGVQD (reference sequence). There are 15 residues in the CDR3. CDR3 DNA sequence: TGCGCCAGCAGGGGAGGTTTGGTCAGACAAGAGACCCAGTACTTC. Residues: CASRGGLVRQETQYF.

This clonotype was detected many times. The chain carries TRBV6-2 or TRBV6-3 and TRBJ2-7; D remains unclear. Germline V gives CDR1 MNHEY, CDR2 SVGEGT. Trimming took off 8 bases at V and 4 bases at J, with 21 bases between the two ends. The CDR3 contains 15 residues. CDR3 loop: CASESVETRVYEQYF. CDR3 sequence (DNA): TGTGCCAGCGAATCGGTCGAGACAAGGGTGTACGAGCAGTACTTC.

V and J are TRBV6-1 and TRBJ1-1, with D uncertain. The CDR3 has 13 residues. CDR1 MNHNS and CDR2 SASEGT come from the germline V gene. Trimming cost V 2 bases and J 7 bases, with 11 bases left between them. CDR3 nucleotide sequence: TGTGCCAGCAGTGAACAACTGGGGATTGAAGCTTTCTTT. Its protein product is CASSEQLGIEAFF.

The chain recombines TRBV7-2 with TRBJ2-5, with 9 nucleotides matching TRBD2. Unmatched junction bases numbered 4, after V lost 4 bases and J lost 4 bases. The CDR3 has 14 residues. CDR1 SGHTA and CDR2 FQGNSA come from the germline V gene. The CDR3 protein is CASSWGGRVETQYF. The CDR3 DNA follows: TGTGCCAGCAGCTGGGGCGGGAGGGTAGAGACCCAGTACTTC. The full variable domain, in which reference TRBV7-2 and TRBJ2-5 provide the parts outside the CDR3, is GAGVSQSPSNKVTEKGKDVELRCDPISGHTALYWYRQSLGQGLEFLIYFQGNSAPDKSGLPSDRFSAERTGGSVSTLTIQRTQQEDSAVYLCASSWGGRVETQYFGPGTRLLVL.

There are many counts of this clonotype. This chain joins TRBV19 and TRBJ1-5; TRBD1 aligns across 7 bases. Looked up from germline, CDR1 is LNHDA and CDR2 is SQIVND (reference sequence). The CDR3 contains 14 residues. The trim removed 6 bases at V and 5 bases at J, leaving 7 bases unmatched. The CDR3 spells CASRNLGGDQPQHF. The CDR3 nucleotides read TGTGCCAGTAGGAACCTAGGGGGCGATCAGCCCCAGCATTTT.

Many counts were recorded for this clonotype. This rearrangement joins TRBV6-1 to TRBJ1-6; D is unresolved. The length of the CDR3 is 14 residues. The V end was cut by 0 bases, the J end by 6 bases, with 6 bases between. CDR1 is MNHNS and CDR2 is SASEGT in the germline V gene. DNA of the CDR3: TGTGCCAGCAGTGAAGCTTGGGCTAATTCACCCCTCCACTTT. It translates to CASSEAWANSPLHF.

This clonotype was seen at least ten times. The chain combines TRBV25-1 with TRBJ2-7; unclear D gene. CDR1 and CDR2 from the germline V gene are MGHDK and SYGVNS. The V gene lost 4 bases and the J gene lost 6 bases, with 7 bases spanning the gap. This CDR3 spans 11 amino acids. The CDR3 DNA reads TGTGCCAGCAGTGCCCAGGTCGAGCAGTACTTC. It codes for CASSAQVEQYF.

This clonotype has a handful of counts. The V and J genes are TRBV11-2 and TRBJ2-5; 11 positions match TRBD2. CDR1 and CDR2 (germline): SGHAT, FQNNGV. This CDR3 is built from 17 residues. V lost 4 bases, J lost 1 base, and 8 bases stayed unmatched. The CDR3 is CASSWSSSGGIQETQYF. Written as DNA, the CDR3 is TGTGCCAGCAGCTGGAGCTCTAGCGGGGGGATCCAAGAGACCCAGTACTTC.

In its sample, this clonotype was seen many times. The chain links TRBV9 to TRBJ1-6; D gene ambiguous. CDR3 length: 14 amino acids. Trimming pared 0 bases from V and 6 bases from J, leaving 7 bases between. Germline V gene sequence: CDR1 SGDLS, CDR2 YYNGEE. The CDR3 DNA is TGTGCCAGCAGCGTAGGCGGAGGTAATTCACCCCTCCACTTT. This gives the protein CASSVGGGNSPLHF.

This clonotype has a count of ten or more. The chain uses TRBV5-1 and TRBJ2-7; 7 bases are shared with TRBD1. Germline values: CDR1 SGHRS, CDR2 YFSETQ. Trimming took 1 base from V and 0 from J; bases not matched to a gene: 10. The CDR3 is 17 amino acids. The CDR3 loop reads CASSLPRQGPFSYEQYF. The CDR3 DNA reads as TGCGCCAGCAGCTTGCCTCGACAGGGACCCTTCTCCTACGAGCAGTACTTC.

This clonotype has a count of ten or more. V gene TRBV7-2 combines with J gene TRBJ1-5; D gene uncertain. Between the trimmed V and J ends, which lost 5 bases and 10 bases, there was a span of 18 bases. Per the germline V gene, CDR1 is SGHTA and CDR2 is FQGNSA. This CDR3 spans 14 amino acids. CDR3 sequence (DNA): TGTGCCAGCAGCACCCCGAACATACCTGGCCCCCAGCATTTT. It translates to CASSTPNIPGPQHF. The full variable domain, its missing parts supplied by reference TRBV7-2 and TRBJ1-5, is GAGVSQSPSNKVTEKGKDVELRCDPISGHTALYWYRQSLGQGLEFLIYFQGNSAPDKSGLPSDRFSAERTGGSVSTLTIQRTQQEDSAVYLCASSTPNIPGPQHFGDGTRLSIL.

This chain links TRBV7-2 with TRBJ2-7; D gene ambiguous. The CDR3 runs to 13 residues. Germline V gives CDR1 SGHTA, CDR2 FQGNSA. Trimming cost V 5 bases and J 7 bases, with 15 bases left between them. The CDR3 DNA reads as TGTGCCAGCAGCACACCGGAGTCGCGGGAGCAGTACTTC. Translating gives CASSTPESREQYF.

This clonotype has ten or more counts. The gene calls are TRBV28 and TRBJ2-7; 7 bases agree with TRBD2. J was trimmed by 4 bases and V by 5 bases; bases with no gene match: 5. The V gene's germline CDR1 is MDHEN and CDR2 SYDVKM. The CDR3 totals 13 residues. CDR3 nucleotide sequence: TGTGCCAGCAGTATAACTAGCGAATACGAGCAGTACTTC. Translated: CASSITSEYEQYF.

This clonotype was seen at least ten times. The CDR3 here is CASSPLGYEQYF. The CDR3 nucleotides read TGTGCCAGCAGCCCCCTCGGTTACGAGCAGTACTTC. This sequence joins TRBV6-2 or TRBV6-3 and TRBJ2-7, with D unclear. There are 12 residues in the CDR3. V lost 6 bases and J 4 bases, leaving 10 bases between the germline ends. CDR1 is MNHEY, CDR2 SVGEGT, per germline.

There are many counts of this clonotype. The chain combines TRBV6-2 or TRBV6-3 with TRBJ1-2; tentatively, D is TRBD1 (5 bases). The germline V and J ends were trimmed by 6 bases and 3 bases, with 14 bases remaining between them. CDR1 and CDR2 from the germline V gene are MNHEY and SVGEGT. The CDR3 extends over 14 amino acids. The CDR3 coding sequence is TGTGCCAGCAGAAGCTGGGGCGAATACTATGGCTACACCTTC. Its translation is CASRSWGEYYGYTF.